This T cell receptor beta chain was captured in a study of CD8 T cells in Susac syndrome. It was with random hexamers that about 0.45 to 1 ug RNA was reverse transcribed. Each CDR3 protein gets one entry after TCRdb re-called the immunoSEQ multiplex PCR reads with MiXCR. The sample has 110,000 or so distinct CDR3 sequences; 93% are singletons. Material for sequencing was CD4+ T cells from PBMCs. This receptor was obtained from a human donor with multiple sclerosis.

The CDR3 sequence: CAWSVSSGNTIYF. The DNA for the CDR3 is TGTGCCTGGAGTGTCTCGTCAGGAAACACCATATATTTT. J is TRBJ1-3 and V is TRBV30, with D uncertain. V was shortened by 0 bases and J by 4 bases, with 7 bases between the two germline ends. Germline CDR1 is GTSNPN and CDR2 is SVGIG (reference sequence). This CDR3 comprises 13 residues.